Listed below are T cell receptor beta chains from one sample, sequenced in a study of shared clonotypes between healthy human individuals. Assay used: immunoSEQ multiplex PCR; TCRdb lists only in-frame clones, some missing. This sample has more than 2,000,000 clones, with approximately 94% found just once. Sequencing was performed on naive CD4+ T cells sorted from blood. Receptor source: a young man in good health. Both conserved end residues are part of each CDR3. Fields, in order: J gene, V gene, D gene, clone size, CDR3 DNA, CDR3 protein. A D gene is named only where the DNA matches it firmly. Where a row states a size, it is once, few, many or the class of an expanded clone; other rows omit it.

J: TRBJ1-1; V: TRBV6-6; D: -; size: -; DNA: TGTGCCAGCACCACTCGGGGCCTTGGACAAAACACTGAAGCTTTCTTT; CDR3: CASTTRGLGQNTEAFF
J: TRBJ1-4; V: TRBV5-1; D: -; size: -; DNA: TGCGCCAGCAGCCCTCTGGAGGGGAAGAATGAAAAACTGTTTTTT; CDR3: CASSPLEGKNEKLFF
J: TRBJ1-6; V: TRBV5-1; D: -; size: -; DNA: TGCGCCAGCAGCTTGGTAGGCAGTTCAAATTCACCCCTCCACTTT; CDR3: CASSLVGSSNSPLHF
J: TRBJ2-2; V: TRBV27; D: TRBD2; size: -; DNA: TGTGCCAGCCGGACTAGCGGGAGGGGGAACACCGGGGAGCTGTTTTTT; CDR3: CASRTSGRGNTGELFF
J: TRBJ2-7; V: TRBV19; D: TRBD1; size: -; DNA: TGTGCCAGTAGTATCAGGGGGCACTACGAGCAGTACTTC; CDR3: CASSIRGHYEQYF
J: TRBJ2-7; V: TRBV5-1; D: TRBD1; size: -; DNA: TGCGCCAGCAGCTTCGAGGGACAGGGAAAGATTGGGCAGTACTTC; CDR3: CASSFEGQGKIGQYF
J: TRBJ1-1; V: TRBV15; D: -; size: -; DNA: TGTGCCACCAGCAGAAACACTGAAGCTTTCTTT; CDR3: CATSRNTEAFF
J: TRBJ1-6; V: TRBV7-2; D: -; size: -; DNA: TGTGCCAGCAGCTTCCGCAGGGTCTATAATTCACCCCTCCACTTT; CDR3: CASSFRRVYNSPLHF
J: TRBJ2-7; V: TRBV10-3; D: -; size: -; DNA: TGTGCCATCACTGCAGGGGGGTCCTACGAGCAGTACTTC; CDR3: CAITAGGSYEQYF
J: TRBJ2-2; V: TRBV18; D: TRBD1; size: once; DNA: TGTGCCAGCTCACGATACGGACAGGGAGGCACCGGGGAGCTGTTTTTT; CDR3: CASSRYGQGGTGELFF
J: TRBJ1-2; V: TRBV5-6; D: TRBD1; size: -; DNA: TGTGCCAGCAGCTTGGTAGGGGACAGAAATTATGGCTACACCTTC; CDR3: CASSLVGDRNYGYTF
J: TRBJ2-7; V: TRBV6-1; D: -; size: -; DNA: TGTGCCAGCAGGGGGTCCTACGAGCAGTACTTC; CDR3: CASRGSYEQYF
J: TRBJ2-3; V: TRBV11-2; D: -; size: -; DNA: TGTGCCAGCAGCTTAGGGACGGGTGCAGATACGCAGTATTTT; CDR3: CASSLGTGADTQYF
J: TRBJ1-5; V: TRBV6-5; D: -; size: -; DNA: TGTGCCAGCAGCATGGGAACGAGAGGGCCCCAGCATTTT; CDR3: CASSMGTRGPQHF
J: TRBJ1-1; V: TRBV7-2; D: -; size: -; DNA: TGTGCCAGCAGCTTCGTTGACGGGGTGGGCACTGAAGCTTTCTTT; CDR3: CASSFVDGVGTEAFF
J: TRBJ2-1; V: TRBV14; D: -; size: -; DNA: TGTGCCAGCAGCCAAGATCCCGGGACCCCCAGGAGTGAGCAGTTCTTC; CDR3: CASSQDPGTPRSEQFF
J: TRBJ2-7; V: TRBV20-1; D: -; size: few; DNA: TGCAGTGCTCTGAGCTCCTACGAGCAGTACTTC; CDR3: CSALSSYEQYF
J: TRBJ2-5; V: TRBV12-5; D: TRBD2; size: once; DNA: TGTGCTAGTGGAACCCTAGCGGGAGAGAAGAGACCCCAGTACTTC; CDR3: CASGTLAGEKRPQYF
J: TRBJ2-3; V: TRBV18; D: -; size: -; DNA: TGTGCCAGCTCACCACTAGTCTCCACAGATACGCAGTATTTT; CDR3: CASSPLVSTDTQYF
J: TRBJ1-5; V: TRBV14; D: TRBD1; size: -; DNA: TGTGCCAGCAGCCAGGACAGGGGGATGAGTAATCAGCCCCAGCATTTT; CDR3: CASSQDRGMSNQPQHF
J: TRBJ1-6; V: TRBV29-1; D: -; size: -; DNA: TGCAGCGTTGGGAGCTCCTATAATTCACCCCTCCACTTT; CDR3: CSVGSSYNSPLHF
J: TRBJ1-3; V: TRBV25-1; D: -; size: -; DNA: TGTGCCAGCAGTGAAACAGGCAGTAAAAACACCATATATTTT; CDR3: CASSETGSKNTIYF
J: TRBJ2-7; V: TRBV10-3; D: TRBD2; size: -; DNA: TGTGCCATCAGCCAGACTAGCGGGAGGCAAAACGAGCAGTACTTC; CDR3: CAISQTSGRQNEQYF
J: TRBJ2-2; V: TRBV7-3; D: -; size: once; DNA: TGTGCCAGCAGCTTAGGACGGGTTGAGAACACCGGGGAGCTGTTTTTT; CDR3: CASSLGRVENTGELFF
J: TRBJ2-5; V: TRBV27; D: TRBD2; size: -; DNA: TGTGCCAGCAGTTTGGAGCGGGGGGGGGAGACCCAGTACTTC; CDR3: CASSLERGGETQYF
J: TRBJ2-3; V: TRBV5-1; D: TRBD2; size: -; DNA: TGCGCCAGCAGCCTTCAAGCGGGAGGAGATACGCAGTATTTT; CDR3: CASSLQAGGDTQYF